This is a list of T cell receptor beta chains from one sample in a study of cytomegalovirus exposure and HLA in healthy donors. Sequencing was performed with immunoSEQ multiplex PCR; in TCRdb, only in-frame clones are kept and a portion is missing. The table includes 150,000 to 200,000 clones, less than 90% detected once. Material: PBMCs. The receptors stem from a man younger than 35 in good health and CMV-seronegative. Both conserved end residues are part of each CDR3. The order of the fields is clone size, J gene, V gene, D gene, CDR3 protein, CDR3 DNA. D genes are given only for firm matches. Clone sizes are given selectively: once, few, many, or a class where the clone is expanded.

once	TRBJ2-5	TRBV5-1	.	CASSFSTGAMRETQYF	TGCGCCAGCAGCTTTAGTACGGGAGCCATGCGGGAGACCCAGTACTTC
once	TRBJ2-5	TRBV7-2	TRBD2	CASSLTSGETQYF	TGTGCCAGCAGCCTGACTAGCGGGGAGACCCAGTACTTC
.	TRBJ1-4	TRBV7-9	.	CASSFRGAEKLFF	TGTGCCAGCAGCTTCAGGGGCGCGGAAAAACTGTTTTTT
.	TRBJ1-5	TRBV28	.	CASCQLSAQHF	TGTGCCAGCTGTCAACTTTCGGCCCAGCATTTT
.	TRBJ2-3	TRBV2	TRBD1	CASRADRVRTDTQYF	TGTGCCAGCAGGGCTGACAGGGTGAGGACAGATACGCAGTATTTT
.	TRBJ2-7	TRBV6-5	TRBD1	CASSRDRHPYEQYF	TGTGCCAGCAGTCGGGACAGGCATCCCTACGAGCAGTACTTC
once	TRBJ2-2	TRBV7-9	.	CASSLAGANTGELFF	TGTGCCAGCAGCCTGGCAGGCGCGAACACCGGGGAGCTGTTTTTT
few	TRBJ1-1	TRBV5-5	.	CASSLQGGKAFF	TGTGCCAGCAGTCTGCAGGGTGGAAAAGCTTTCTTT
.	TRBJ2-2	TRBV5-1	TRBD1	CASSRDRIKPGELFF	TGCGCCAGCAGCCGGGACAGGATTAAACCCGGGGAGCTGTTTTTT
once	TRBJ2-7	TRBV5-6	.	CASSLEGAYEQYF	TGTGCCAGCAGCTTGGAGGGAGCCTACGAGCAGTACTTC
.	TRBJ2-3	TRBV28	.	CASSSRTDYTDTQYF	TGTGCCAGCAGTTCGCGGACAGACTACACAGATACGCAGTATTTT
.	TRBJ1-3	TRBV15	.	CATSRDLGTSGNTIYF	TGTGCCACCAGCAGAGATTTGGGCACCTCTGGAAACACCATATATTTT
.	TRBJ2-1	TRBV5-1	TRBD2	CASSLGAGDSYNEQFF	TGCGCCAGCAGCTTGGGCGCGGGAGACTCCTACAATGAGCAGTTCTTC
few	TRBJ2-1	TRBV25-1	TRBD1	CASSVGGSHEQFF	TGTGCCAGCAGTGTAGGGGGCTCGCATGAGCAGTTCTTC
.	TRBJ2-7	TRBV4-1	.	CASSQEGVSYEQYF	TGCGCCAGCAGCCAAGAAGGGGTCTCCTACGAGCAGTACTTC
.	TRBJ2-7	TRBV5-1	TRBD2	CASRPGLAGSYEQYF	TGCGCCAGCCGACCGGGACTAGCGGGCTCCTACGAGCAGTACTTC
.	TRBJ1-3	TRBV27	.	CASRSGVSGNTIYF	TGTGCCAGCCGGTCCGGGGTCTCTGGAAACACCATATATTTT
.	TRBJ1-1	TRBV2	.	CAIQGTEAFF	TGTGCGATTCAGGGCACTGAAGCTTTCTTT
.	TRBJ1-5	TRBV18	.	CASSFSGDQPQHF	TGTGCCAGCTCATTTTCGGGGGATCAGCCCCAGCATTTT
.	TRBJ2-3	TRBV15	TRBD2	CATSRGGPDTQYF	TGTGCCACCAGCCGGGGGGGGCCAGATACGCAGTATTTT
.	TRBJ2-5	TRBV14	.	CASSHNFRVFQETQYF	TGTGCCAGCAGCCATAACTTCAGGGTATTCCAAGAGACCCAGTACTTC
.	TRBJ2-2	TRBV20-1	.	CSAAAFGELFF	TGCAGTGCGGCGGCTTTCGGGGAGCTGTTTTTT
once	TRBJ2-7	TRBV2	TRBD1	CASSDPAGGAYEQYF	TGTGCCAGCAGTGACCCGGCAGGGGGCGCCTACGAGCAGTACTTC
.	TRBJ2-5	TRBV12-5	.	CASGLVVALQETQYF	TGTGCTAGTGGTTTGGTGGTAGCGTTACAAGAGACCCAGTACTTC
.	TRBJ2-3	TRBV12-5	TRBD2	CASGLVLRAGGPDTQYF	TGTGCTAGTGGTTTGGTACTCAGGGCGGGGGGGCCGGATACGCAGTATTTT
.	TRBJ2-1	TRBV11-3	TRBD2	CASSLRTSGRGRDEQFF	TGTGCCAGCAGCTTAAGAACTAGCGGGCGGGGGAGGGATGAGCAGTTCTTC
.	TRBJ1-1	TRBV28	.	CASSRPLGNTEAFF	TGTGCCAGCAGCCGACCGCTAGGGAACACTGAAGCTTTCTTT
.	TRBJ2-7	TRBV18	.	CASSPAIGQGNYEQYF	TGTGCCAGCTCACCAGCCATAGGACAAGGGAACTACGAGCAGTACTTC
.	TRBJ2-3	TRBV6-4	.	CASSETAGGTDTQYF	TGTGCCAGCAGTGAAACAGCAGGGGGCACAGATACGCAGTATTTT